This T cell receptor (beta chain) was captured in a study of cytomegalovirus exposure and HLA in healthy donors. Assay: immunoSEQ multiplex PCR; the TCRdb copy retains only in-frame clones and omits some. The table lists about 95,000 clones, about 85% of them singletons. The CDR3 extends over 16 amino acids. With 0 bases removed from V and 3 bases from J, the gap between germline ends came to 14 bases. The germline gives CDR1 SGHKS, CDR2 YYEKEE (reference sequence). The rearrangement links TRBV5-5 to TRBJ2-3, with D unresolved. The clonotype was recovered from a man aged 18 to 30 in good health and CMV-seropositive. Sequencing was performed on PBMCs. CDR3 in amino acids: CASSLDTFEITDTQYF. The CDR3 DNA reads TGTGCCAGCAGCTTGGATACCTTTGAGATTACAGATACGCAGTATTTT.